The 24 T cell receptor beta chains reported below all come from one sample, sequenced in a study of cytomegalovirus exposure and HLA in healthy donors. The repertoire was sequenced with immunoSEQ multiplex PCR; TCRdb's copy has only in-frame clones and lacks some. Of about 190,000 clones listed, roughly 80% were seen once; the top ten hold about 7%. The sequenced sample consisted of PBMCs. All receptors derive from a man between 18 and 35 years old in good health and CMV-seropositive.

Comment on this clone: Other DNA sequences in the same sample also yield this CDR3. This chain uses TRBV15 with TRBJ2-3; 8 bases agree with TRBD2. Trimming took 5 bases from V and 6 from J; bases not matched to a gene: 7. The CDR3 runs to 14 residues. Germline CDR1 reads LNHNV; CDR2 reads YYDKDF (reference sequence). This CDR3 reads CATSPPSGSDTQYF. The CDR3 nucleotides read TGTGCCACCAGCCCGCCGAGCGGGAGCGATACGCAGTATTTT.

A word on this clone: The sample has other DNA sequences that encode this CDR3 too. V gene TRBV9 combines with J gene TRBJ2-7; D might be TRBD2 (6 bases). This CDR3 is 12 amino acids long. V was shortened by 4 bases and J by 4 bases, with 9 bases between the two germline ends. Germline CDR1 and CDR2: SGDLS and YYNGEE. The CDR3 DNA sequence: TGTGCCAGCAGCCCCGGGGGTTACGAGCAGTACTTC. Translating gives CASSPGGYEQYF.

The CDR3 reads CASSLVGLAGTSYEQYF. The CDR3 nucleotides are TGTGCCAGCAGCTTAGTGGGGCTAGCGGGAACCTCCTACGAGCAGTACTTC. The chain links TRBV7-2 to TRBJ2-7; 9 nucleotides match TRBD2. CDR3 size: 17 residues. The ends lost 1 base at V and 0 bases at J; junction bases unmatched: 7. Germline CDR1 SGHTA, CDR2 FQGNSA. The full variable domain, in which reference TRBV7-2 and TRBJ2-7 provide the parts outside the CDR3, is GAGVSQSPSNKVTEKGKDVELRCDPISGHTALYWYRQSLGQGLEFLIYFQGNSAPDKSGLPSDRFSAERTGGSVSTLTIQRTQQEDSAVYLCASSLVGLAGTSYEQYFGPGTRLTVT.

This clone occurred once. The chain recombines TRBV5-4 with TRBJ2-7, with D perhaps TRBD2 (6 bases). There are 15 residues in the CDR3. Per the germline V gene, CDR1 is SGHNT and CDR2 is YYREEE (reference sequence). Trimming removed 3 bases at V and 0 bases at J, with 13 bases between. CDR3 protein: CASSSLGLLSYEQYF. The CDR3 DNA is TGTGCCAGCAGCTCGTTGGGACTGCTCTCCTACGAGCAGTACTTC.

The gene calls are TRBV28 and TRBJ2-7, with 7 bases lining up with TRBD2. CDR1 and CDR2 from the germline V gene are MDHEN and SYDVKM. V shed 6 bases and J 0 bases; nucleotides not matched to a gene: 8. The CDR3 loop spans 15 amino acids. The CDR3 DNA follows: TGTGCCAGCAGGGGCTCGGGGGGTCTCTCCTACGAGCAGTACTTC. Translation: CASRGSGGLSYEQYF.

The V gene is TRBV6-5, the J gene TRBJ2-1; D remains ambiguous. The V and J ends lost 5 bases and 12 bases respectively, with 17 bases between them. CDR1 MNHEY and CDR2 SVGAGI come from the germline V gene. CDR3 length: 13 residues. CDR3 residues: CASSQDLGLPQFF. DNA for the CDR3: TGTGCCAGCAGTCAAGACCTCGGGTTACCGCAGTTCTTC.

The rearrangement links TRBV2 to TRBJ1-5; D call uncertain. The germline V gene encodes CDR1 SNHLY and CDR2 FYNNEI. Trimming removed 1 base from V and 3 bases from J, with 13 bases in between. The CDR3 is 16 residues long. The chain's CDR3 is CASSEGGRRDNQPQHF. For the CDR3, the DNA is TGTGCCAGCAGTGAAGGAGGGCGACGAGACAATCAGCCCCAGCATTTT.

The chain employs TRBV27 and TRBJ2-2, with 12 bases that match TRBD2. V was pared by 2 bases and J by 1 base, with 2 bases of the junction left unmatched. The CDR3 has 17 residues. The germline gives CDR1 MNHEY, CDR2 SMNVEV (reference sequence). CDR3 residues: CASSLLAGGVNTGELFF. As DNA, the CDR3 is TGTGCCAGCAGTTTACTAGCGGGAGGGGTGAACACCGGGGAGCTGTTTTTT.

The chain couples TRBV9 to TRBJ2-3, with D possibly matching TRBD2 (5 bases). The CDR3 contains 15 residues. Germline CDR1 is SGDLS and CDR2 is YYNGEE. V lost 2 bases, J lost 5 bases, and 15 bases lay in between. CDR3 residues: CASSVLLGLGDTQYF. As DNA, the CDR3 is TGTGCCAGCAGCGTTTTACTAGGGCTAGGAGATACGCAGTATTTT.

The CDR3 DNA reads as TGCGCCAGCAGTCCAATAGGGCAGGGGAGACAGCCCCAGCATTTT. Translation: CASSPIGQGRQPQHF. The V and J genes are TRBV4-1 and TRBJ1-5; tentatively, D is TRBD1 (6 bases). The ends were cut back, 6 bases at V and 7 bases at J, with 19 bases in the middle. Germline CDR1 MGHRA, CDR2 YSYEKL. The CDR3 is 15 residues long.

V and J are TRBV6-1 and TRBJ2-7; D is uncertain. The CDR3 totals 13 residues. V was trimmed by 2 bases and J by 5 bases, leaving 10 bases between them. Germline V lookup: CDR1 MNHNS, CDR2 SASEGT. CDR3 sequence reads: CASSESHRDEQYF. The CDR3 region has the DNA TGTGCCAGCAGTGAATCACATCGTGACGAGCAGTACTTC.

The chain carries TRBV20-1 and TRBJ1-2; D remains ambiguous. CDR1 is DFQATT and CDR2 is SNEGSKA in the germline V gene (reference sequence). CDR3 size: 11 residues. The CDR3 loop is CRPPADYGYTF. The CDR3 coding sequence is TGCAGGCCGCCTGCGGACTATGGCTACACCTTC.

The rearrangement links TRBV28 to TRBJ2-3; 15 bases fit TRBD2. CDR1 is MDHEN, CDR2 SYDVKM, per germline. CDR3 length equals 18 residues. Unmatched junction bases numbered 11, after V lost 6 bases and J lost 4 bases. DNA of the CDR3: TGTGCCAGCAGCCACGGACTAGCGGGAGGGCCGGGAGCAGATACGCAGTATTTT. It yields the protein CASSHGLAGGPGADTQYF.

This clone was recorded once. The V call is TRBV30, the J call TRBJ2-1; D gene ambiguous. The CDR3 is 13 amino acids. Per the germline V gene, CDR1 is GTSNPN and CDR2 is SVGIG (reference sequence). V lost 7 bases and J 4 bases, leaving 14 bases between the germline ends. The CDR3 is CAFDNLQYNEQFF. DNA for the CDR3: TGTGCCTTCGACAACCTCCAATACAATGAGCAGTTCTTC.

The chain links TRBV4-1 to TRBJ2-7, with no clear D. V lost 0 bases, J lost 0 bases, and 18 bases lay in between. The length of the CDR3 is 18 residues. Germline loops: CDR1 MGHRA, CDR2 YSYEKL. The CDR3 is CASSQERRAPTPSYEQYF. Here the CDR3 DNA reads TGCGCCAGCAGCCAAGAGAGGAGAGCCCCTACCCCCTCCTACGAGCAGTACTTC.

This clone was recorded once. J is TRBJ2-7 and V is TRBV2; no reliable D call. CDR1 is SNHLY and CDR2 is FYNNEI in the germline V gene. V was pared by 0 bases and J by 2 bases, with 14 bases between. CDR3 length: 16 residues. This CDR3 reads CASSEALLVSAYEQYF. Written as DNA, the CDR3 is TGTGCCAGCAGTGAAGCGCTTCTGGTGTCAGCCTACGAGCAGTACTTC.

V and J are TRBV19 and TRBJ2-7; weak D call: TRBD2 (5 bases). This CDR3 has 16 residues. V lost 5 bases to trimming and J lost 6 bases, with 23 bases between them. The germline gives CDR1 LNHDA, CDR2 SQIVND (reference sequence). The CDR3 loop reads CASSAVASWELGEQYF. DNA of the CDR3: TGTGCCAGTAGTGCGGTTGCTTCTTGGGAACTAGGCGAGCAGTACTTC.

Comments on this clone: One junction end does not reproduce the germline sequence, and a read error may be involved. V gene TRBV5-4 combines with J gene TRBJ1-2; 7 bases line up with TRBD1. Germline V gene data show CDR1 as SGHNT and CDR2 as YYREEE (reference sequence). The CDR3 spans 13 residues. Here the CDR3 DNA reads TGTGCCAGCAACTTGAATCCAGGGGGTGGCTACACCTTC. This codes for CASNLNPGGGYTF.

The chain joins TRBV30 to TRBJ1-2; no clear D gene. V shed 1 base and J shed 8 bases, with 8 bases lying between them. CDR1 and CDR2 from the germline V gene are GTSNPN and SVGIG (reference sequence). The CDR3 loop spans 11 amino acids. CDR3: CAWSAVAGYTF. Here the CDR3 DNA reads TGTGCCTGGAGTGCTGTCGCGGGCTACACCTTC.

CDR3 protein: CASSPLPGDYEQYF. In DNA form, the CDR3 reads TGTGCCAGCTCACCATTGCCGGGGGACTACGAGCAGTACTTC. This chain joins TRBV18 and TRBJ2-7, with a weak D call TRBD2 (6 bases). The V end lost 2 bases, the J end lost 3 bases, and 11 bases lay between the germline ends. The CDR3 covers 14 residues. The V gene's germline CDR1 is KGHSH and CDR2 LQKENI.

The chain is built from TRBV9 and TRBJ2-7; tentative D call: TRBD2 (6 bases). Germline CDR1 reads SGDLS; CDR2 reads YYNGEE. V was clipped by 2 bases and J by 5 bases, with 14 bases between them. The CDR3 spans 14 residues. The CDR3 here is CASSVGGPGNEQYF. As DNA, the CDR3 is TGTGCCAGCAGCGTCGGGGGACCCGGGAACGAGCAGTACTTC.

The sample holds one count of this clone. V is TRBV11-2 and J is TRBJ2-6, with a weak D call TRBD1 (7 bases). Deletions cut 5 bases from V and 4 bases from J, with 12 bases between. There are 15 residues in the CDR3. The germline V gene has CDR1 SGHAT and CDR2 FQNNGV. In DNA form, the CDR3 reads TGTGCCAGCAGCCGGGGGACAGCCGGGGCCAACGTCCTGACTTTC. Its protein product is CASSRGTAGANVLTF.

The chain carries TRBV19 and TRBJ2-1, with TRBD2 identical over 15 bases. The length of the CDR3 is 16 residues. CDR1 and CDR2 (germline): LNHDA, SQIVND (reference sequence). Trimming took 1 base from V and 8 from J; bases not matched to a gene: 3. CDR3 residues: CASSIGTSGRAYEQFF. The DNA of the CDR3 is TGTGCCAGTAGTATAGGGACTAGCGGGAGGGCCTATGAGCAGTTCTTC.

This chain connects TRBV7-3 to TRBJ2-5; D possibly corresponds to TRBD2 (6 bases). This CDR3 contains 15 residues. Germline CDR1 is SGHTA and CDR2 is FQGTGA. V was cut by 4 bases and J by 5 bases, with 17 bases left in between. The CDR3 region has the DNA TGTGCCAGCAGCTGGGGACTCCAGGAGGGGGAGACCCAGTACTTC. Its protein is CASSWGLQEGETQYF.